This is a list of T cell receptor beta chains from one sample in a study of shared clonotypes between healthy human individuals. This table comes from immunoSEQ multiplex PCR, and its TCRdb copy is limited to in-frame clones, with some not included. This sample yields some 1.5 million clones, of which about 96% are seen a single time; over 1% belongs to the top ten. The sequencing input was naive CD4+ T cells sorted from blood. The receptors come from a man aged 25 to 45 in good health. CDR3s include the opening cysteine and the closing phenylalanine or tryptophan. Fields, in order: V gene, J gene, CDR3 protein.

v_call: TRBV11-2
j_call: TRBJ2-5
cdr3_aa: CASSLQRLETQYF

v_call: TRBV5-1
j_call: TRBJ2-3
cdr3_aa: CASSPGQGGRMGTDTQYF

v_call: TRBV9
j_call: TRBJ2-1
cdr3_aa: CASSSVENEQFF

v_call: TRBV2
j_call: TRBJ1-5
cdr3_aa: CASSLQGSNQPQHF

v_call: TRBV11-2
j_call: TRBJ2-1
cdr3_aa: CASSSDGGGRLDEQFF

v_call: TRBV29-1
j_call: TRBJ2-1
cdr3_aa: CSVPLGTSGNEQFF

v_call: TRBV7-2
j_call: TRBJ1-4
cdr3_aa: CASSLAGALEKLFF

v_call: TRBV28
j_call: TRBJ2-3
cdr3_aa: CASSSSDPPGTDTQYF

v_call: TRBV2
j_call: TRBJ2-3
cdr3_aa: CASTSSGSSTDTQYF

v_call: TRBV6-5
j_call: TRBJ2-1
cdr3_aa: CASSSPSSYNEQFF

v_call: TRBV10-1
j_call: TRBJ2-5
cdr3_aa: CASSESVGEETQYF

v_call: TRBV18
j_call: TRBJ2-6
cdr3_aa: CASSPLTDAGLARSSGANVLTF

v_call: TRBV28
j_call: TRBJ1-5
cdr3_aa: CASLKADRGNQPQHF

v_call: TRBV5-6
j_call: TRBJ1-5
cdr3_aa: CASSSLGTVNQPQHF

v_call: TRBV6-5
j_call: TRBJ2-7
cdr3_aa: CASRSDRGLFEQYF

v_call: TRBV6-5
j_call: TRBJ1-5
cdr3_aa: CASSRDGLDQPQHF

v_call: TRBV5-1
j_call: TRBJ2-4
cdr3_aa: CASSDGLIAKNIQYF

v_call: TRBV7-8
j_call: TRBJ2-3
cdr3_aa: CASSPSRDTQYF

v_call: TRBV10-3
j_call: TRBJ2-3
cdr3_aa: CAISDFGTSGASGTDTQYF

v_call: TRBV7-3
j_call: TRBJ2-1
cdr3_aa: CASSWDRAPYNEQFF

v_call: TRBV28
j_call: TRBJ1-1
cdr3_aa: CASSYRGTEAFF

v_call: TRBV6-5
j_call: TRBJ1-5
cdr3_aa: CASSYSRDRNQPQHF

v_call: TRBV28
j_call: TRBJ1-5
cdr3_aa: CASTLPGGNQPQHF

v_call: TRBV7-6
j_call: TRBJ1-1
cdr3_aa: CASSLRVRAQPNTEAFF

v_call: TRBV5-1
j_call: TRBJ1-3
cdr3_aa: CASSLVGARFGNTIYF

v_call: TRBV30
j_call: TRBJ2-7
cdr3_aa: CAWSGYKTYEQYF

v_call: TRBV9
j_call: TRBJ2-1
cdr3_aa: CASSVVMGARGYNEQFF

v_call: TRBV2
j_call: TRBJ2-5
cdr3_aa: CASSTGGGQYF

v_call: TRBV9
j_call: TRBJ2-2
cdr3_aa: CASSVEAYRLRSGELFF

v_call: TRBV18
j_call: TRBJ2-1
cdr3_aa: CASSLGGPGTEQFF